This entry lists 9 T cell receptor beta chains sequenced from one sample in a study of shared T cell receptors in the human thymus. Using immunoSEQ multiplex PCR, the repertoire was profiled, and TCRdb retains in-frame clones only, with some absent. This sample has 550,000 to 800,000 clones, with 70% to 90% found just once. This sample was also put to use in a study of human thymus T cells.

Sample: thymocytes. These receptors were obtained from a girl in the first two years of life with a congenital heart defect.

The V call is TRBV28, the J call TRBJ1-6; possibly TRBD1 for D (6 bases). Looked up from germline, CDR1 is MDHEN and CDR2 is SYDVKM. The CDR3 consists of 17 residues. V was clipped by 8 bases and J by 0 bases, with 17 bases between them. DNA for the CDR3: TGTGCCAGCCATAATCAACAGGGAGCCTCCTATAATTCACCCCTCCACTTT. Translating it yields CASHNQQGASYNSPLHF.

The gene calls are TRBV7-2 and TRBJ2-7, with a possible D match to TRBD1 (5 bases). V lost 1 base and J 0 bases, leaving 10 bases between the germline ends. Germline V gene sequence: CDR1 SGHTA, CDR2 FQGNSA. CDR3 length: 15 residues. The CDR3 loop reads CASSLDGGHSYEQYF. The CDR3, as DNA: TGTGCCAGCAGCTTAGATGGTGGACACTCCTACGAGCAGTACTTC.

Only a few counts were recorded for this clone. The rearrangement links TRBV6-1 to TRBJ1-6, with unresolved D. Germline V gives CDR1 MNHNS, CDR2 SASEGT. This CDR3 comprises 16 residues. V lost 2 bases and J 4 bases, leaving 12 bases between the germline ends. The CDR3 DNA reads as TGTGCCAGCAGTGAACGGGAGAGAACATATAATTCACCCCTCCACTTT. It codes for CASSERERTYNSPLHF.

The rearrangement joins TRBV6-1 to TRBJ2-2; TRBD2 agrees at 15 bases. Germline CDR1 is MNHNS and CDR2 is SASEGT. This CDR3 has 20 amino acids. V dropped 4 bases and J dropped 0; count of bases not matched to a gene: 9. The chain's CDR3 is CASSAGLAGGERPNTGELFF. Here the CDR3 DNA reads TGTGCCAGCAGTGCGGGACTAGCGGGGGGAGAAAGACCGAACACCGGGGAGCTGTTTTTT.

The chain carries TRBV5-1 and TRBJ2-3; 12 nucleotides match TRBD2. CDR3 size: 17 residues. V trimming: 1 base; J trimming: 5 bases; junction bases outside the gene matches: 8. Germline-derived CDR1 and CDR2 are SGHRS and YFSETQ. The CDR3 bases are TGCGCCAGCAGCTTGCTGCTAGCGGGGGGGAAACGAGATACGCAGTATTTT. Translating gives CASSLLLAGGKRDTQYF.

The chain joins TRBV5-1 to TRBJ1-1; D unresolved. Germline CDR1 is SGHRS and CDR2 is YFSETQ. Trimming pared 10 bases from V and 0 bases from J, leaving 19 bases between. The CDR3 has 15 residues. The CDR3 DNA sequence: TGCGCCTCAGCAAGGCGGGGAGAACTGAACACTGAAGCTTTCTTT. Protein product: CASARRGELNTEAFF. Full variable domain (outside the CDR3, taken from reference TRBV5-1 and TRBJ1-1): KAGVTQTPRYLIKTRGQQVTLSCSPISGHRSVSWYQQTPGQGLQFLFEYFSETQRNKGNFPGRFSGRQFSNSRSEMNVSTLELGDSALYLCASARRGELNTEAFFGQGTRLTVV.

This chain's CDR3 is CASSESGGVDSPLHF. CDR3 nucleotide sequence: TGCGCCAGCAGTGAGTCTGGGGGGGTTGATTCACCCCTCCACTTT. The rearrangement joins TRBV10-1 to TRBJ1-6; TRBD1 is a possible D gene (5 bases). This CDR3 region has 15 residues. The ends were cut back, 0 bases at V and 8 bases at J, with 11 bases in the middle. The germline V gene has CDR1 WNHNN and CDR2 SYGVQD (reference sequence).

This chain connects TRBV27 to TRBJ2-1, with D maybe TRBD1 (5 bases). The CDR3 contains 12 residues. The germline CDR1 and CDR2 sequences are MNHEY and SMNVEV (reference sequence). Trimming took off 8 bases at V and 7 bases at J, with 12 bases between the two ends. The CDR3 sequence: CASAQGSNEQFF. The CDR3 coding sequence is TGTGCCAGCGCCCAGGGTAGTAATGAGCAGTTCTTC.

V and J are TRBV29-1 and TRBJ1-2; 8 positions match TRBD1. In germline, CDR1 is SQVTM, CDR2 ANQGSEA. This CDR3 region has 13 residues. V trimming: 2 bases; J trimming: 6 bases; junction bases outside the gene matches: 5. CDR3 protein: CSVEFGGQDGYTF. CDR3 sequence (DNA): TGCAGCGTTGAATTTGGGGGACAGGATGGCTACACCTTC.